Listed below are T cell receptor beta chains from one sample, sequenced in a study of T-cell reconstitution after alpha-beta-depleted transplantation in children. TCRdb re-analysed the PCR reads in MiXCR, keeping a single row per CDR3 protein. The table shows around 230,000 distinct CDR3 sequences, with approximately 15% occurring only once. The sample in question was PBMCs, mostly from graft donor cells, obtained 360 days after TCRalphabeta/CD19-depleted stem cell transplant. These TCRs come from a male patient aged 2 to 9 who had a stem cell transplant for acute lymphoblastic leukemia, so the T cells may come from the graft donor. Each CDR3 is given with its conserved first and last residue. Each record gives: D gene, clone size, J gene, V gene, CDR3 protein, CDR3 DNA. D genes are given only for firm matches. Size is omitted from some rows. Given values are once, few, many or a class for expanded clones.

d_gene: NA; abundance: few; j_gene: TRBJ1-2; v_gene: TRBV13; CDR3aa: CASSLPTYGYTF; CDR3nt: TGTGCCAGCAGCTTACCCACGTATGGCTACACCTTC
d_gene: NA; abundance: NA; j_gene: TRBJ1-2; v_gene: TRBV4-3; CDR3aa: CASSQEGNGYTF; CDR3nt: TGCGCCAGCAGCCAAGAAGGGAATGGCTACACCTTC
d_gene: NA; abundance: many; j_gene: TRBJ2-7; v_gene: TRBV29-1; CDR3aa: CSVESGFEQYF; CDR3nt: TGCAGCGTTGAATCGGGCTTCGAGCAGTACTTC
d_gene: TRBD1; abundance: NA; j_gene: TRBJ2-1; v_gene: TRBV29-1; CDR3aa: CSVSPGTGYNEQFF; CDR3nt: TGCAGCGTTTCACCCGGGACAGGGTACAATGAGCAGTTCTTC
d_gene: TRBD1; abundance: NA; j_gene: TRBJ2-7; v_gene: TRBV6-5; CDR3aa: CASSYSNPGQGGYEQYF; CDR3nt: TGTGCCAGCAGTTACTCGAACCCGGGACAGGGGGGCTACGAGCAGTACTTC
d_gene: TRBD2; abundance: NA; j_gene: TRBJ2-7; v_gene: TRBV18; CDR3aa: CASSPAGGLAGREQYF; CDR3nt: TGTGCCAGCTCACCAGCGGGGGGACTAGCGGGGCGCGAGCAGTACTTC
d_gene: NA; abundance: many; j_gene: TRBJ2-1; v_gene: TRBV7-2; CDR3aa: CASSFSHNEQFF; CDR3nt: TGTGCCAGCAGCTTTAGCCACAATGAGCAGTTCTTC
d_gene: NA; abundance: few; j_gene: TRBJ2-2; v_gene: TRBV24-1; CDR3aa: CATSDVGAAGTGELFF; CDR3nt: TGTGCCACCAGTGATGTGGGGGCCGCGGGCACCGGGGAGCTGTTTTTT
d_gene: NA; abundance: few; j_gene: TRBJ1-1; v_gene: TRBV4-2; CDR3aa: CASSLTATGHTEAFF; CDR3nt: TGTGCCAGCAGCCTAACCGCGACAGGCCACACTGAAGCTTTCTTT
d_gene: NA; abundance: NA; j_gene: TRBJ2-3; v_gene: TRBV12-3/TRBV12-4; CDR3aa: CASSSSGTLRTDTQYF; CDR3nt: TGTGCCAGCAGTTCCTCCGGGACTCTCCGAACAGATACGCAGTATTTT
d_gene: TRBD1; abundance: few; j_gene: TRBJ2-1; v_gene: TRBV7-7; CDR3aa: CASSLEDRASNEQFF; CDR3nt: TGTGCCAGCAGCTTAGAGGACAGGGCTAGCAATGAGCAGTTCTTC
d_gene: TRBD2; abundance: few; j_gene: TRBJ2-1; v_gene: TRBV19; CDR3aa: CASSIRGLAGVSYNEQFF; CDR3nt: TGTGCCAGTAGTATTAGGGGACTAGCGGGAGTCTCCTACAATGAGCAGTTCTTC
d_gene: NA; abundance: once; j_gene: TRBJ1-1; v_gene: TRBV12-3/TRBV12-4; CDR3aa: CASSAGAPGTEAFF; CDR3nt: TGTGCCAGCAGTGCGGGGGCGCCGGGCACTGAAGCTTTCTTT
d_gene: NA; abundance: NA; j_gene: TRBJ2-3; v_gene: TRBV24-1; CDR3aa: CATSDFPPGDTQYF; CDR3nt: TGTGCCACCAGTGATTTTCCTCCCGGGGATACGCAGTATTTT
d_gene: TRBD1; abundance: few; j_gene: TRBJ1-1; v_gene: TRBV12-3/TRBV12-4; CDR3aa: CASAEQGITEAFF; CDR3nt: TGTGCCAGCGCGGAACAGGGGATCACTGAAGCTTTCTTT
d_gene: NA; abundance: NA; j_gene: TRBJ2-7; v_gene: TRBV10-3; CDR3aa: CAISESTTRLYEQYF; CDR3nt: TGTGCCATCAGTGAGTCGACTACCCGATTATACGAGCAGTACTTC
d_gene: TRBD2; abundance: few; j_gene: TRBJ2-1; v_gene: TRBV6-2/TRBV6-3; CDR3aa: CASSYWSGGAAEQFF; CDR3nt: TGTGCCAGCAGTTATTGGAGCGGGGGGGCTGCTGAGCAGTTCTTC
d_gene: NA; abundance: NA; j_gene: TRBJ2-3; v_gene: TRBV12-3/TRBV12-4; CDR3aa: CASSPRRVAGDQDTQYF; CDR3nt: TGTGCCAGCAGCCCGAGGAGAGTAGCAGGGGACCAGGATACGCAGTATTTT
d_gene: NA; abundance: many; j_gene: TRBJ1-1; v_gene: TRBV10-3; CDR3aa: CAISDGTRNTEAFF; CDR3nt: TGTGCCATCAGTGATGGGACACGGAACACTGAAGCTTTCTTT
d_gene: NA; abundance: many; j_gene: TRBJ1-4; v_gene: TRBV5-1; CDR3aa: CASSPEVETNEKLFF; CDR3nt: TGCGCCAGCAGCCCAGAGGTGGAAACAAATGAAAAACTGTTTTTT
d_gene: TRBD1; abundance: NA; j_gene: TRBJ1-1; v_gene: TRBV25-1; CDR3aa: CASLTTGRPHTEAFF; CDR3nt: TGTGCCAGCCTAACGACAGGGAGGCCCCACACTGAAGCTTTCTTT
d_gene: NA; abundance: few; j_gene: TRBJ1-1; v_gene: TRBV20-1; CDR3aa: CSARGGSTEAFF; CDR3nt: TGCAGTGCTAGAGGGGGGTCCACTGAAGCTTTCTTT
d_gene: TRBD2; abundance: NA; j_gene: TRBJ2-1; v_gene: TRBV28; CDR3aa: CASSSASGGAYNEQFF; CDR3nt: TGTGCCAGCAGTTCCGCTAGCGGGGGGGCCTACAATGAGCAGTTCTTC
d_gene: NA; abundance: NA; j_gene: TRBJ1-6; v_gene: TRBV7-9; CDR3aa: CASSPLSNSPLHF; CDR3nt: TGTGCCAGCAGCCCCTTGAGTAATTCACCCCTCCACTTT